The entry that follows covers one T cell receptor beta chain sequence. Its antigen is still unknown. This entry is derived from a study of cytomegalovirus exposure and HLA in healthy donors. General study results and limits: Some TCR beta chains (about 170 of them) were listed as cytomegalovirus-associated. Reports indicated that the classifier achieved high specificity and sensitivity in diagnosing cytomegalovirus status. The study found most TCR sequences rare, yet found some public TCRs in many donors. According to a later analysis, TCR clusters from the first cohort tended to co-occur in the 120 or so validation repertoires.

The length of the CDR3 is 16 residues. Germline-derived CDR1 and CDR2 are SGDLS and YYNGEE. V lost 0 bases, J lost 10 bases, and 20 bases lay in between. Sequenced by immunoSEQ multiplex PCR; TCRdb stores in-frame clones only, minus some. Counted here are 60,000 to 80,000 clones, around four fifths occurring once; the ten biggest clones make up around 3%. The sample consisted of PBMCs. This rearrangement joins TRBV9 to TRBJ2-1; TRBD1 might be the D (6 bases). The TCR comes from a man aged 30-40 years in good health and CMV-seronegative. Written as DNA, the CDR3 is TGTGCCAGCAGCGTAGCGGCAGGGGCGACCCAGGGGGAGCAGTTCTTC. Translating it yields CASSVAAGATQGEQFF.